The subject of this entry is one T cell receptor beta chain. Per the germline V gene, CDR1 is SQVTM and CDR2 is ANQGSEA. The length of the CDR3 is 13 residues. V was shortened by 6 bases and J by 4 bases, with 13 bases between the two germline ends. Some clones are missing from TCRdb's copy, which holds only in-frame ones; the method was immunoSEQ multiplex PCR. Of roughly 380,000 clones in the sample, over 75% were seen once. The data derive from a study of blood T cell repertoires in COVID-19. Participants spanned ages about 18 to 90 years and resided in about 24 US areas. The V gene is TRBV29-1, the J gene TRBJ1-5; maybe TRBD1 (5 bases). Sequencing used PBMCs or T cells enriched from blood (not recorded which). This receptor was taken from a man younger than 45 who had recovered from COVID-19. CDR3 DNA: TGCAGCGTCCTGGCGGGGGGGAATCAGCCCCAGCATTTT. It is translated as CSVLAGGNQPQHF.